What follows are 32 T cell receptor beta chains derived from one specimen sequenced in a study of neurological immune-mediated disorders. TCRdb analysed the 5' RACE reads with MiXCR anew, one entry per CDR3 protein. Of roughly 56,000 distinct CDR3 sequences in the sample, about 10% are singletons; the top ten hold 1.5% to 2%. The specimen was PBMCs. The source of these receptors is a man in his sixties in good health.

In this sample, this clonotype turned up many times. This sequence joins TRBV3-1 and TRBJ2-5, with 10 bases that match TRBD1. Unmatched junction bases numbered 7, after V lost 1 base and J lost 2 bases. The CDR3 spans 17 residues. Germline CDR1 LGHDT, CDR2 YNNKEL (reference sequence). The CDR3 here is CASSQVPRTGGQETQYF. The CDR3 DNA follows: TGTGCCAGCAGCCAAGTTCCTAGGACAGGGGGACAAGAGACCCAGTACTTC.

To note about this clonotype: A read error may explain this, as a much larger clone is one base away. This chain connects TRBV7-9 to TRBJ2-3; the D gene is possibly TRBD1 (5 bases). The CDR3 contains 15 residues. Germline V gene data show CDR1 as SEHNR and CDR2 as FQNEAQ (reference sequence). The V end was cut by 1 base, the J end by 2 bases, with 10 bases between. The CDR3 reads CASSLGATVTDTQYF. CDR3 in DNA: TGTGCCAGCAGCTTAGGCGCGACAGTCACAGATACGCAGTATTTT.

In its sample, this clonotype was seen many times. The chain combines TRBV5-5 with TRBJ2-7, with TRBD1 identical over 7 bases. Trimming at V came to 3 bases and at J to 0 bases, leaving 9 bases not matched to a gene. CDR3 size: 16 residues. Germline V gene data show CDR1 as SGHKS and CDR2 as YYEKEE (reference sequence). This CDR3 is CASSSPRGNPSYEQYF. The CDR3 DNA is TGTGCCAGCAGCTCCCCCAGGGGGAACCCCTCCTACGAGCAGTACTTC.

This clonotype was detected once. A much larger clone lies a single base off, so this may be a read error. The chain couples TRBV20-1 to TRBJ1-1, with 9 bases matching TRBD1. This CDR3 spans 15 amino acids. CDR1 and CDR2 from the germline V gene are DFQATT and SNEGSKA (reference sequence). The CDR3 region has the DNA TGCAGTGCTAGAGGTATTGACAGGGGGGACACTGAAGGTTTCTTT. Translating it yields CSARGIDRGDTEGFF.

This clonotype was picked up many times. V usage is TRBV6-2 or TRBV6-3 and J usage is TRBJ1-5; 8 bases are a match to TRBD1. The germline V gene encodes CDR1 MNHEY and CDR2 SVGEGT. The ends lost 5 bases at V and 3 bases at J; junction bases unmatched: 3. The CDR3 is 14 amino acids. The CDR3 DNA reads as TGTGCCAGCAGTCGACAGGGGCACAATCAGCCCCAGCATTTT. This encodes CASSRQGHNQPQHF.

This rearrangement joins TRBV5-1 to TRBJ1-2, with TRBD1 identical over 7 bases. This CDR3 contains 17 residues. The germline gives CDR1 SGHRS, CDR2 YFSETQ. V was pared by 4 bases and J by 0 bases, with 12 bases of the junction left unmatched. CDR3: CASSPRDSRATNYGYTF. DNA of the CDR3: TGCGCCAGCAGCCCCCGGGACAGCAGAGCGACTAACTATGGCTACACCTTC.

This clonotype was recorded at least ten times. This chain uses TRBV5-1 with TRBJ2-7; D may be TRBD1 (5 bases). Trimming cost V 4 bases and J 3 bases, with 8 bases left between them. The length of the CDR3 is 12 residues. Germline CDR1 is SGHRS and CDR2 is YFSETQ. The CDR3 DNA follows: TGCGCCAGCAGCGAGCAGGGCTACGAGCAGTACTTC. This sequence encodes CASSEQGYEQYF.

This chain joins TRBV6-5 and TRBJ2-7; 9 bases are a match to TRBD2. V was pared by 4 bases and J by 1 base, with 11 bases of the junction left unmatched. CDR1 MNHEY and CDR2 SVGAGI come from the germline V gene. The CDR3 consists of 17 residues. The chain's CDR3 is CASSSSTLAGASYEQYF. As DNA, the CDR3 is TGTGCCAGCAGTTCGTCGACCTTAGCGGGGGCGTCCTACGAGCAGTACTTC.

This clonotype has a count of ten or more. V is TRBV20-1 and J is TRBJ1-1; 8 bases are shared with TRBD1. The CDR3 runs to 12 residues. The germline CDR1 and CDR2 sequences are DFQATT and SNEGSKA (reference sequence). The ends lost 5 bases at V and 4 bases at J; junction bases unmatched: 3. In DNA, the CDR3 is TGCAGTGCTGGACAGGGACCCACTGAAGCTTTCTTT. The encoded protein is CSAGQGPTEAFF.

This clonotype appeared many times. The chain joins TRBV21-1 to TRBJ2-7. TRBV21-1 corresponds to a pseudogene. The CDR3 runs 15 residues. In DNA form, the CDR3 reads TGTGCCAGCAGCAGTTCGGCCAAGGGCACCTACGAGCAGTACTTC. As protein: CASSSSAKGTYEQYF.

As for this clonotype: The junction differs from germline at one of its ends, possibly a read error. The genes are TRBV4-2 and TRBJ1-5; no clear D gene. The CDR3 loop spans 15 amino acids. CDR1 and CDR2 (germline): LGHNA, YNFKEQ. The CDR3 region has the DNA TGTGCAAGCAGCCAAGATGGGGATAGCAATCAGCCCAAGCATTTT. This codes for CASSQDGDSNQPKHF.

The chain is built from TRBV5-1 and TRBJ2-3, with 9 bases matching TRBD2. The CDR3 loop spans 19 amino acids. The trim removed 0 bases at V and 2 bases at J, leaving 13 bases unmatched. CDR1 SGHRS and CDR2 YFSETQ come from the germline V gene. The CDR3 is CASSLGPAGGQAYTDTQYF. The DNA for the CDR3 is TGCGCCAGCAGCTTGGGGCCAGCGGGGGGCCAAGCTTACACAGATACGCAGTATTTT.

This clonotype has at least ten counts. This chain connects TRBV7-2 to TRBJ2-1; maybe TRBD2 (7 bases). The germline gives CDR1 SGHTA, CDR2 FQGNSA. The CDR3 loop spans 15 amino acids. The V end lost 3 bases, the J end lost 3 bases, and 12 bases lay between the germline ends. The CDR3 loop reads CASSLGASGYNEQFF. CDR3 nucleotides: TGTGCCAGCAGCTTGGGGGCTAGCGGCTACAATGAGCAGTTCTTC. Full variable domain (outside the CDR3, taken from reference TRBV7-2 and TRBJ2-1): GAGVSQSPSNKVTEKGKDVELRCDPISGHTALYWYRQSLGQGLEFLIYFQGNSAPDKSGLPSDRFSAERTGGSVSTLTIQRTQQEDSAVYLCASSLGASGYNEQFFGPGTRLTVL.

This clonotype was recorded only once. The rearrangement joins TRBV7-2 to TRBJ2-1; maybe TRBD2 (6 bases). The germline CDR1 and CDR2 sequences are SGHTA and FQGNSA. V lost 1 base and J lost 2, with 12 bases in between. This CDR3 has 16 amino acids. The CDR3 DNA reads TGTGCCAGCAGCTTAGTGGAGGGTAATGCCTACAATGAGCAGTTCTTC. This translates into CASSLVEGNAYNEQFF.

This clonotype has a count of ten or more. This chain connects TRBV5-1 to TRBJ1-1, with a weak D call TRBD1 (6 bases). This CDR3 has 16 amino acids. CDR1 is SGHRS, CDR2 YFSETQ, per germline. V lost 0 bases, J lost 1 base, and 13 bases lay in between. The CDR3 DNA reads TGCGCCAGCAGCTTGGCCGTCGGCAGGGGGAACACTGAAGCTTTCTTT. It encodes CASSLAVGRGNTEAFF. The whole variable domain, remainder taken from reference TRBV5-1 and TRBJ1-1, is KAGVTQTPRYLIKTRGQQVTLSCSPISGHRSVSWYQQTPGQGLQFLFEYFSETQRNKGNFPGRFSGRQFSNSRSEMNVSTLELGDSALYLCASSLAVGRGNTEAFFGQGTRLTVV.

The sample holds many counts of this clonotype. The chain is built from TRBV5-1 and TRBJ1-5, with 8 nucleotides matching TRBD1. The CDR3 has 15 amino acids. Germline values: CDR1 SGHRS, CDR2 YFSETQ. The J segment lost 3 bases and the V segment lost 4 bases, leaving 6 bases of the junction unmatched. This CDR3 is CASSRTGSSNQPQHF. The CDR3 bases are TGCGCCAGCAGCAGGACAGGGAGCTCCAATCAGCCCCAGCATTTT.

Notes on this clonotype: A read error may account for a junction end that differs from germline. CDR3 sequence reads: CASSLEGGVNTDAFF. CDR3 DNA: TGCGCCAGCAGCTTGGAGGGAGGAGTAAACACTGACGCTTTCTTT. This chain connects TRBV5-1 to TRBJ1-1; D ambiguous. CDR3 size: 15 residues. The germline V gene encodes CDR1 SGHRS and CDR2 YFSETQ.

The sample holds many counts of this clonotype. J is TRBJ1-2 and V is TRBV15, with a weak D call TRBD1 (6 bases). With 0 bases removed from V and 14 bases from J, the gap between germline ends came to 16 bases. CDR3 length equals 13 residues. Germline values: CDR1 LNHNV, CDR2 YYDKDF (reference sequence). The CDR3 is CATSRESKGGRTF. In DNA form, the CDR3 reads TGTGCCACCAGCAGAGAAAGTAAAGGGGGGAGGACCTTC. The entire variable domain, with the rest obtained from reference TRBV15 and TRBJ1-2, is as follows: DAMVIQNPRYQVTQFGKPVTLSCSQTLNHNVMYWYQQKSSQAPKLLFHYYDKDFNNEADTPDNFQSRRPNTSFCFLDIRSPGLGDTAMYLCATSRESKGGRTFGSGTRLTVV.

The table lists this clonotype with many counts. Here the CDR3 DNA reads TGCAGTGCCTACCCAGGACAGGGCGGGCAGTACTTC. Translation gives CSAYPGQGGQYF. The gene calls are TRBV20-1 and TRBJ2-7, with 8 positions matching TRBD1. There are 12 residues in the CDR3. The germline gives CDR1 DFQATT, CDR2 SNEGSKA (reference sequence). The ends lost 6 bases at V and 9 bases at J; junction bases unmatched: 10.

This clonotype was counted at least ten times. The chain couples TRBV5-1 to TRBJ2-1, with 8 bases fitting TRBD2. Germline loops: CDR1 SGHRS, CDR2 YFSETQ. The CDR3 totals 16 residues. V lost 5 bases, J lost 2 bases, and 9 bases stayed unmatched. CDR3 region: CASRGLAGTTYNEQFF. The CDR3 DNA sequence: TGCGCCAGCAGGGGATTAGCGGGGACCACCTACAATGAGCAGTTCTTC.

This sequence joins TRBV20-1 and TRBJ1-5; D might be TRBD1 (6 bases). The CDR3 is 15 amino acids. Germline V lookup: CDR1 DFQATT, CDR2 SNEGSKA (reference sequence). V lost 5 bases, J lost 2 bases, and 16 bases lay in between. The chain's CDR3 is CSAASTGIGNQPQHF. The CDR3 bases are TGCAGTGCTGCATCTACAGGGATCGGCAATCAGCCCCAGCATTTT.

This clonotype showed up many times. The rearrangement links TRBV7-2 to TRBJ2-1; D possibly corresponds to TRBD2 (6 bases). The CDR3 is 16 amino acids. The germline V gene has CDR1 SGHTA and CDR2 FQGNSA. The V end was cut by 6 bases, the J end by 8 bases, with 23 bases between. The CDR3 here is CASSSSVAATFDEQFF. The CDR3 DNA follows: TGTGCCAGCAGTTCGTCGGTAGCGGCCACCTTTGATGAGCAGTTCTTC.

This clonotype was detected ten times or more. The V call is TRBV5-1, the J call TRBJ2-1, with D perhaps TRBD2 (6 bases). V shed 3 bases and J shed 9 bases, with 19 bases lying between them. Germline loops: CDR1 SGHRS, CDR2 YFSETQ. This CDR3 has 15 residues. The CDR3 loop is CASSSGTAVGTEQFF. The CDR3 DNA is TGCGCCAGCAGCTCGGGGACTGCCGTAGGTACTGAGCAGTTCTTC.

The sample holds many counts of this clonotype. The chain links TRBV20-1 to TRBJ2-5, with D perhaps TRBD1 (6 bases). V was trimmed by 6 bases and J by 0 bases, leaving 11 bases between them. Germline V CDR1 and CDR2: DFQATT, SNEGSKA (reference sequence). The CDR3 runs 13 residues. The chain's CDR3 is CSAQGLNQETQYF. The CDR3 coding sequence is TGCAGTGCCCAGGGGCTTAACCAAGAGACCCAGTACTTC.

Ten or more counts support this clonotype. The V call is TRBV28, the J call TRBJ1-1; D is perhaps TRBD1 (6 bases). CDR3 size: 14 residues. The V gene's germline CDR1 is MDHEN and CDR2 SYDVKM. The germline V and J ends were trimmed by 5 bases and 3 bases, with 13 bases remaining between them. The CDR3 protein is CASSQGGGYTEAFF. For the CDR3, the DNA is TGTGCCAGCAGTCAAGGGGGGGGCTACACTGAAGCTTTCTTT.

V gene TRBV5-1 combines with J gene TRBJ2-5; 7 positions match TRBD2. Trimming removed 4 bases from V and 2 bases from J; junction bases left unmatched: 8. The CDR3 loop spans 15 amino acids. Germline V lookup: CDR1 SGHRS, CDR2 YFSETQ. Here the CDR3 reads CASSVGGRVQETQYF. CDR3 bases: TGCGCCAGCAGCGTGGGAGGGCGGGTACAAGAGACCCAGTACTTC.

This clonotype was recorded at least ten times. The chain combines TRBV25-1 with TRBJ2-5, with 8 bases that match TRBD2. The germline gives CDR1 MGHDK, CDR2 SYGVNS. CDR3 length: 15 amino acids. Trimming removed 4 bases from V and 7 bases from J; junction bases left unmatched: 11. The CDR3 protein is CASSALLTSAPTQYF. The CDR3 DNA follows: TGTGCCAGCAGTGCCCTGTTGACTAGCGCTCCGACCCAGTACTTC.

This clonotype was counted at least ten times. The chain is built from TRBV18 and TRBJ1-1; possible D gene TRBD1, 6 bases. Trimming cost V 3 bases and J 1 base, with 12 bases left between them. Germline V lookup: CDR1 KGHSH, CDR2 LQKENI. This CDR3 has 15 residues. DNA for the CDR3: TGTGCCAGCTCACCTATGACAGGCGCGAACACTGAAGCTTTCTTT. It is translated as CASSPMTGANTEAFF.

This clonotype was seen ten or more times. The V gene is TRBV3-1, the J gene TRBJ2-1, with a weak D call TRBD2 (7 bases). The germline V gene encodes CDR1 LGHDT and CDR2 YNNKEL (reference sequence). The germline V and J ends were trimmed by 3 bases and 7 bases, with 13 bases remaining between them. The CDR3 covers 14 residues. Here the CDR3 reads CASSHRGGGNEQFF. Here the CDR3 DNA reads TGTGCCAGCAGCCACCGAGGGGGAGGGAATGAGCAGTTCTTC.

This clonotype was counted a single time. This may be a read error, as it is one base from a much larger clone. The genes are TRBV7-9 and TRBJ2-5; D gene uncertain. Germline V gives CDR1 SEHNR, CDR2 FQNEAQ (reference sequence). This CDR3 region has 12 residues. The CDR3 loop is CANSTEVETQYF. CDR3 nucleotides: TGTGCCAACAGCACGGAAGTTGAGACCCAGTACTTC.

At least ten counts were recorded for this clonotype. The chain uses TRBV5-1 and TRBJ1-1; weak D call: TRBD1 (5 bases). CDR1 and CDR2 (germline): SGHRS, YFSETQ. V was cut by 4 bases and J by 1 base, with 11 bases left in between. This CDR3 is 14 amino acids long. The CDR3 coding sequence is TGCGCCAGCAGCCTTGGGGGTCCGAACACTGAAGCTTTCTTT. This translates into CASSLGGPNTEAFF.

This clonotype was found a few times. The chain has TRBV14 and TRBJ1-2; D might be TRBD1 (6 bases). The CDR3 covers 13 residues. V shed 2 bases and J shed 8 bases, with 12 bases lying between them. Germline values: CDR1 SGHDN, CDR2 FVKESK. CDR3 sequence (DNA): TGTGCCAGCAGCCAACCTACAGGGACGGGCTACACCTTC. Amino acid sequence: CASSQPTGTGYTF.